The 9 T cell receptor beta chains below all came from one sample that was sequenced in a study of Siglec-9 on CD8 T cells in melanoma. The method was immunoSEQ multiplex PCR; TCRdb's version includes in-frame clones alone and lacks a portion of them. Among around 39,000 clones, around 81% were seen once, and the ten largest hold under 2%. Sequencing was performed on Siglec-9- CD8+ T cells sorted from blood. These receptors were collected from a human donor in good health.

The chain employs TRBV6-4 and TRBJ1-1; D may be TRBD1 (6 bases). In germline, CDR1 is MRHNA, CDR2 SNTAGT. The CDR3 contains 13 residues. V lost 8 bases to trimming and J lost 1 base, with 11 bases between them. The CDR3 DNA is TGTGCCAGCCAAAAGGGGGAGAACACTGAAGCTTTCTTT. It encodes CASQKGENTEAFF.

The chain's CDR3 is CASSLVASGSAEQFF. CDR3 sequence (DNA): TGTGCCAGCAGTTTAGTGGCTAGCGGGAGCGCTGAGCAGTTCTTC. The V and J genes are TRBV27 and TRBJ2-1; 10 bases map to TRBD2. Germline CDR1 reads MNHEY; CDR2 reads SMNVEV (reference sequence). Trimming at V came to 2 bases and at J to 9 bases, leaving 7 bases not matched to a gene. The CDR3 spans 15 residues.

The chain links TRBV27 to TRBJ2-7; D call uncertain. The CDR3 sequence is 13 residues long. Trimming shortened V by 5 bases and J by 1 base, and 9 bases separated the two germline ends. Germline CDR1 and CDR2: MNHEY and SMNVEV (reference sequence). Here the CDR3 DNA reads TGTGCCAGCAGTCAGACTCAATCCTACGAGCAGTACTTC. Translated: CASSQTQSYEQYF.

V is TRBV7-9 and J is TRBJ1-1; D is perhaps TRBD1 (5 bases). Per the germline V gene, CDR1 is SEHNR and CDR2 is FQNEAQ (reference sequence). V lost 1 base, J lost 3 bases, and 15 bases lay in between. The CDR3 is 16 residues long. CDR3 in DNA: TGTGCCAGCAGCTTAGGGTACGGGGTAGGGGACACTGAAGCTTTCTTT. This sequence encodes CASSLGYGVGDTEAFF.

This clone turned up a few times. This chain links TRBV27 with TRBJ1-3; D is uncertain. Germline V gene sequence: CDR1 MNHEY, CDR2 SMNVEV (reference sequence). V was trimmed by 0 bases and J by 0 bases, leaving 6 bases between them. The CDR3 is made up of 15 amino acids. CDR3 in amino acids: CASSLSPNSGNTIYF. CDR3 nucleotides: TGTGCCAGCAGTTTATCCCCGAACTCTGGAAACACCATATATTTT.

The chain joins TRBV6-5 to TRBJ1-1; 7 bases match TRBD1. CDR3 length equals 15 residues. Germline V CDR1 and CDR2: MNHEY, SVGAGI. V was clipped by 2 bases and J by 0 bases; unmatched bases: 3. Here the CDR3 DNA reads TGTGCCAGCAGTTACGGGACAGCCTTGAACACTGAAGCTTTCTTT. Amino acid sequence: CASSYGTALNTEAFF.

The rearrangement joins TRBV10-3 to TRBJ2-1; 9 bases match TRBD1. V dropped 1 base and J dropped 7; count of bases not matched to a gene: 8. Germline lookup yields CDR1 ENHRY and CDR2 SYGVKD. The CDR3 length is 16 residues. The CDR3 spells CAISEWGQGQGNEQFF. The CDR3 DNA is TGTGCCATCAGTGAGTGGGGACAGGGACAAGGAAATGAGCAGTTCTTC.

This clone was observed a single time. The genes are TRBV1 and TRBJ2-3; TRBD2 reflects the table's D call only, with no check against the DNA. TRBV1 is a pseudogene segment. This CDR3 contains 18 residues. CDR3 DNA sequence: TGCACCAGCAGCCAAGGGGACTTGCGTAACTTACGCACAGATACGCAGTATTTT. As protein: CTSSQGDLRNLRTDTQYF.

V usage is TRBV7-9 and J usage is TRBJ2-3; 7 bases match TRBD2. CDR1 is SEHNR, CDR2 FQNEAQ, per germline (reference sequence). Trimming removed 1 base from V and 5 bases from J; junction bases left unmatched: 12. The CDR3 contains 17 residues. The CDR3 DNA is TGTGCCAGCAGCTTAGTGTTGGCGGGAGTCCAGGGAGATACGCAGTATTTT. Amino acid sequence: CASSLVLAGVQGDTQYF.